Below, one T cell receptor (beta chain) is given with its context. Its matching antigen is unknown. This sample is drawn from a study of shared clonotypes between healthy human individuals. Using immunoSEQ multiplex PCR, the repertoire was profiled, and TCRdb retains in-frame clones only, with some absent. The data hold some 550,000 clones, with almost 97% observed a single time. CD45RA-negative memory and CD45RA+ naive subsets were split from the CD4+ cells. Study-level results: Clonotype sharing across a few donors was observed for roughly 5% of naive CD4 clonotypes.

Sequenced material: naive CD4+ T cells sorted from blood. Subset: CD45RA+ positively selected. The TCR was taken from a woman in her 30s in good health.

CDR3 nucleotides: TGTGCCAGTAGTAAAGGACAGGTTAGCAATCAGCCCCAGCATTTT. Protein sequence: CASSKGQVSNQPQHF. The chain joins TRBV19 to TRBJ1-5, with TRBD1 matching 7 bases. The V and J ends lost 4 bases and 0 bases, in that order; junction bases with no gene match: 3. Looked up from germline, CDR1 is LNHDA and CDR2 is SQIVND (reference sequence). This CDR3 region has 15 residues.